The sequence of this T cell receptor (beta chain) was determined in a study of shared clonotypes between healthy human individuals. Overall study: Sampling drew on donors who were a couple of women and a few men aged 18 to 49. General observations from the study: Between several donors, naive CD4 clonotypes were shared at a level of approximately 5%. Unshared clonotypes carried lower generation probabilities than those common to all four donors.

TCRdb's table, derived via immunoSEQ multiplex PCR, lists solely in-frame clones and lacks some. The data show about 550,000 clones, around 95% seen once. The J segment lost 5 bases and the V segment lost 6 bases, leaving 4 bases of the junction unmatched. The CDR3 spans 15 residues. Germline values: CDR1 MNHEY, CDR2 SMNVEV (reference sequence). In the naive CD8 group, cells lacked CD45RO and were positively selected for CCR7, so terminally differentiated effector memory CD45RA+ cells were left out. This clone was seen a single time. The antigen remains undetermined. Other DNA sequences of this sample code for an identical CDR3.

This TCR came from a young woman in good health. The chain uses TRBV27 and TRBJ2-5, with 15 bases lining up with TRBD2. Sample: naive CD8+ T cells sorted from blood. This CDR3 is CASSPGTSGRETQYF. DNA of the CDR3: TGTGCCAGCAGCCCAGGGACTAGCGGGAGGGAGACCCAGTACTTC.